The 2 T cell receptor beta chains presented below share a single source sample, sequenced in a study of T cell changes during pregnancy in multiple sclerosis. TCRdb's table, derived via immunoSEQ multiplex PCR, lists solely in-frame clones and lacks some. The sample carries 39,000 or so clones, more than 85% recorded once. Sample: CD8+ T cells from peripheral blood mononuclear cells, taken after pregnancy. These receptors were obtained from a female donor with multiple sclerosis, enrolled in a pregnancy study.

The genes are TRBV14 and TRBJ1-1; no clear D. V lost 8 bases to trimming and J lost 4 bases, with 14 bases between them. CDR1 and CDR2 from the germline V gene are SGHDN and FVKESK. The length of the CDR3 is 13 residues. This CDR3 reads CASGLHRGTEAFF. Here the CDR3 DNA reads TGTGCCAGCGGCCTGCACCGGGGCACTGAAGCTTTCTTT.

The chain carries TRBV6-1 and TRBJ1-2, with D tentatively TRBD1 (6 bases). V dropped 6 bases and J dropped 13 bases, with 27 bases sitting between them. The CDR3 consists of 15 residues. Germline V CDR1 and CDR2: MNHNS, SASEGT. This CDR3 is CASRVSGRGKKVFTF. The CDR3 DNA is TGTGCCAGCAGGGTCTCCGGCAGGGGTAAGAAAGTGTTCACCTTC.